What follows is one T cell receptor beta chain and its context. In the study's own analysis: Cell counts per sample came from amplifying reference gene primers. Profiled with immunoSEQ multiplex PCR; TCRdb holds only in-frame clones, not every one. That table gives V, J and clone size, and the DNA gave D and trimming. The sample has 150,000 to 160,000 clones, 75% to 85% seen once; the top ten hold over 10%. This record comes from a study of blood T cell repertoires in COVID-19. Study-level background: The samples span acute and convalescent COVID-19 from the United States, Italy and Spain. From T cells, B-cell-depleted T cells, or PBMCs came the material, which was cDNA or gDNA.

The CDR3 totals 16 residues. The V gene's germline CDR1 is KGHDR and CDR2 SFDVKD. V was shortened by 4 bases and J by 9 bases, with 21 bases between the two germline ends. The receptor's source is a woman aged 60-75 years with COVID-19, enrolled during active disease. Sequencing was carried out using peripheral blood. The V gene is TRBV24-1, the J gene TRBJ2-1, with TRBD2 as a possible D gene (6 bases). CDR3 bases: TGTGCCACCAGTGACTCGGGCGGGACGCACCTGTCTGAGCAGTTCTTC. This encodes CATSDSGGTHLSEQFF.